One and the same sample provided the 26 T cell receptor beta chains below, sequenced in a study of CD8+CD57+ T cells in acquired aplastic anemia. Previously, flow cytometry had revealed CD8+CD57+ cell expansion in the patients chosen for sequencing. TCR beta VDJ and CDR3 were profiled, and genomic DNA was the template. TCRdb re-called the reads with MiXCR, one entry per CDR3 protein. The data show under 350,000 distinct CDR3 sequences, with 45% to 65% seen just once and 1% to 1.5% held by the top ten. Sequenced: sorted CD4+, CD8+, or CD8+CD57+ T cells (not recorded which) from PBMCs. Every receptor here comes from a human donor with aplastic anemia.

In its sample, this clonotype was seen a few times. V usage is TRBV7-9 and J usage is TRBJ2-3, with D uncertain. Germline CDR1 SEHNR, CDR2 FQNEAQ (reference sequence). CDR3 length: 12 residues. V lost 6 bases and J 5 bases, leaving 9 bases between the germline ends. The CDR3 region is CASSRSQDTQYF. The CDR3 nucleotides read TGTGCCAGCAGTCGATCCCAAGATACGCAGTATTTT.

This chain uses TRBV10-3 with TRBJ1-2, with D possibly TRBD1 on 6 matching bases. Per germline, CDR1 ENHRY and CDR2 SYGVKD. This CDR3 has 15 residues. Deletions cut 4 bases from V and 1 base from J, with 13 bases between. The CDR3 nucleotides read TGTGCCATCAGTGGGATGACAGGCAGTAACTATGGCTACACCTTC. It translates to CAISGMTGSNYGYTF.

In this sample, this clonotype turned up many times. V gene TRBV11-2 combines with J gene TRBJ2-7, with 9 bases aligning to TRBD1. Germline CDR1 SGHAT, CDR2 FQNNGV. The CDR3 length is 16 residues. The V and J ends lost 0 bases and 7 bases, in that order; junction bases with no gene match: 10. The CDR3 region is CASSLDVGTGLREQYF. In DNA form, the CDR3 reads TGTGCCAGCAGCTTAGACGTCGGGACAGGGCTGAGGGAGCAGTACTTC.

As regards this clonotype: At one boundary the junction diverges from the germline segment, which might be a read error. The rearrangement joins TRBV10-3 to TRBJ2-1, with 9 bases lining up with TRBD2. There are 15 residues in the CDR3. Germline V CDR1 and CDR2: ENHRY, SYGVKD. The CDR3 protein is CASSDPGLAHNEQFF. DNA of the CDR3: TGTGCCAGCAGTGACCCTGGACTAGCGCACAATGAGCAGTTCTTC.

CDR3 nucleotides: TGTGCCAGCAGTGCGTCCGGGAGGGCCTACGAGCAGTACTTC. Amino acids: CASSASGRAYEQYF. V gene TRBV2 combines with J gene TRBJ2-7; 8 bases agree with TRBD2. Trimming cost V 4 bases and J 2 bases; bases outside gene matches: 4. The germline V gene has CDR1 SNHLY and CDR2 FYNNEI. The CDR3 length is 14 residues.

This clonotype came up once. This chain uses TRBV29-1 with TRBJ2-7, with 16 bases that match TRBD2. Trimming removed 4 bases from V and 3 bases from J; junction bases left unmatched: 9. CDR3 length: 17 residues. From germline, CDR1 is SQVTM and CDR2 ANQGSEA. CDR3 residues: CSVAGTSGRVPSYEQYF. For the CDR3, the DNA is TGCAGCGTTGCCGGGACTAGCGGGAGGGTCCCCAGCTACGAGCAGTACTTC.

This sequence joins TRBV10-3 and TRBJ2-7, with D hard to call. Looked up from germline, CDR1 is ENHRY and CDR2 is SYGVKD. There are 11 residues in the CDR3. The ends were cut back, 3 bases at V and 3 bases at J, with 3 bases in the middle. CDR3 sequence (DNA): TGTGCCATCAGTGAAGACTACGAGCAGTACTTC. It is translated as CAISEDYEQYF.

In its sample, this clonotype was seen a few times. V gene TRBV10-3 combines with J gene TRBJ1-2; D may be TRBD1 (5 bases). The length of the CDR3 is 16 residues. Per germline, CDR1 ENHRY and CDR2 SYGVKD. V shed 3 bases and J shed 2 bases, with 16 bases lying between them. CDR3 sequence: CAISDLGRDSNYGYTF. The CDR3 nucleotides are TGTGCCATCAGTGATCTGGGCCGGGACTCGAACTATGGCTACACCTTC.

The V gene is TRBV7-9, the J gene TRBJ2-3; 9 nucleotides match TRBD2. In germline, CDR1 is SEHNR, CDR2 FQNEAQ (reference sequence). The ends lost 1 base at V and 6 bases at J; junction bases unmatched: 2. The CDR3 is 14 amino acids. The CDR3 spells CASSLVAGADTQYF. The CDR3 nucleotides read TGTGCCAGCAGCTTAGTAGCGGGGGCGGATACGCAGTATTTT.

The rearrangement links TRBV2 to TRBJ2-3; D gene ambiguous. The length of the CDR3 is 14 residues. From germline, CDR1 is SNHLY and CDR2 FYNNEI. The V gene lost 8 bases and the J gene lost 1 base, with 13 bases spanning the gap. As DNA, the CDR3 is TGTGCCAGCCTCGGGTCAACTCGCACAGATACGCAGTATTTT. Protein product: CASLGSTRTDTQYF.

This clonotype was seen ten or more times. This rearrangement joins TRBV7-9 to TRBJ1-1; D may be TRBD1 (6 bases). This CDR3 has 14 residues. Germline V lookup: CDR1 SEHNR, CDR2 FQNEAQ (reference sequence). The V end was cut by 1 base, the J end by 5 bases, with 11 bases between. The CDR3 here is CASSLVGGTTEAFF. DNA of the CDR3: TGTGCCAGCAGCTTAGTCGGAGGGACAACTGAAGCTTTCTTT.

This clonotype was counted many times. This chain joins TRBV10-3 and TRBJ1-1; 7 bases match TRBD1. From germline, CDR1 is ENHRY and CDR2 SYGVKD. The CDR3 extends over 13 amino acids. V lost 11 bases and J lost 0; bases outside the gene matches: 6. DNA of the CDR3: TGTGCCGTCGAAGGGGGCCTGAACACTGAAGCTTTCTTT. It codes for CAVEGGLNTEAFF.

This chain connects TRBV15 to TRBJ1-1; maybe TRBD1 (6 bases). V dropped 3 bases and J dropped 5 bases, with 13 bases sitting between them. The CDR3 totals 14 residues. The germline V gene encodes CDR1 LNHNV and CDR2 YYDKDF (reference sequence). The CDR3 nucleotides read TGTGCCACCAGCAGGGGGGGGGGGCGGACTGAAGCTTTCTTT. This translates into CATSRGGGRTEAFF.

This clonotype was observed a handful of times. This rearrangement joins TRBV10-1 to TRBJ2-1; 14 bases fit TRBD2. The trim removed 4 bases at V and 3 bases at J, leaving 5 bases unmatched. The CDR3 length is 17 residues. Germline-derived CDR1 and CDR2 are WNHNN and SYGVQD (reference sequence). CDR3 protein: CASSVPTSGGDYNEQFF. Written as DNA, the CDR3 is TGCGCCAGCAGTGTCCCGACTAGCGGGGGGGACTACAATGAGCAGTTCTTC.

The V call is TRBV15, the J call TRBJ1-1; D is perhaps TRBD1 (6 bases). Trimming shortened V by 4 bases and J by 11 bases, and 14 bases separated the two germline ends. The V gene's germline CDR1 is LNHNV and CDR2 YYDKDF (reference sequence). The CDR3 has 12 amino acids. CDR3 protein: CATSIGGALAFF. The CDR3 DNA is TGTGCCACCAGCATAGGGGGGGCGCTGGCTTTCTTT.

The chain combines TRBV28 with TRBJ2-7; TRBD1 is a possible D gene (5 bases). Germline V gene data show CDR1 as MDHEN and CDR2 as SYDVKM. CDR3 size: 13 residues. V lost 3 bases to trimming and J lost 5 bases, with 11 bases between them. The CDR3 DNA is TGTGCCAGCAGTTTTCGTCAGGGCCACGAGCAGTACTTC. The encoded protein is CASSFRQGHEQYF.

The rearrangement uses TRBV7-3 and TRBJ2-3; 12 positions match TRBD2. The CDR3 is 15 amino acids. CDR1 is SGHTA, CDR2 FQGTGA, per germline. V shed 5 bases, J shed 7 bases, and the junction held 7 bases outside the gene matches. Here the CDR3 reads CASSPSSGGAYTQYF. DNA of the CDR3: TGTGCCAGCAGCCCATCTAGCGGGGGGGCCTATACGCAGTATTTT.

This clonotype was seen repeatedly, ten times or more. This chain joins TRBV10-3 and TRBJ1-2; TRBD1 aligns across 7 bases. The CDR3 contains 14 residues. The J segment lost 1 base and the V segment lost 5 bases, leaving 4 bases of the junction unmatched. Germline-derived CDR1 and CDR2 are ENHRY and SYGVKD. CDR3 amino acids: CAISTGELNYGYTF. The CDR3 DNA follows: TGTGCCATCAGTACAGGGGAGCTTAACTATGGCTACACCTTC.

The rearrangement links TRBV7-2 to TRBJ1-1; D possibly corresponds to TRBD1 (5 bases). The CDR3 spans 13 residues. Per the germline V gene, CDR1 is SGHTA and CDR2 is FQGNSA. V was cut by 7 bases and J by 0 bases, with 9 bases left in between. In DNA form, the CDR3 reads TGTGCCAGCACCAGACAGATGAACACTGAAGCTTTCTTT. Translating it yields CASTRQMNTEAFF.

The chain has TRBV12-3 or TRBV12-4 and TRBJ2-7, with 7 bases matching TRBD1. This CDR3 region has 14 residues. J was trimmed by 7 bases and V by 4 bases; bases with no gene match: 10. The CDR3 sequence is CASSSGQGVQEQYF. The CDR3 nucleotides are TGTGCCAGCAGTTCGGGGCAGGGGGTGCAAGAGCAGTACTTC.

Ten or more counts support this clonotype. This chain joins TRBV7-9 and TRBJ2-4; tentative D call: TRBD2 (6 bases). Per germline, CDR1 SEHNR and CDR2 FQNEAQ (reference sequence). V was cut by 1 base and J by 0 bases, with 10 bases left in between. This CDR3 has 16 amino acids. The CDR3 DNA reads TGTGCCAGCAGCTTAGGGGTTAGCGGAGCCAAAAACATTCAGTACTTC. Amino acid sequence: CASSLGVSGAKNIQYF.

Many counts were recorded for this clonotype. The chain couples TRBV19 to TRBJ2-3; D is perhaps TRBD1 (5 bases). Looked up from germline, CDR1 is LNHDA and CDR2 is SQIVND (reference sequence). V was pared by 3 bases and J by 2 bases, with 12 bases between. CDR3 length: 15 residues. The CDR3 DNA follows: TGTGCCAGTAGTATGGGGCTTCTGAACACAGATACGCAGTATTTT. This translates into CASSMGLLNTDTQYF. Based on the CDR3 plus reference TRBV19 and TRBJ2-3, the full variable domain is DGGITQSPKYLFRKEGQNVTLSCEQNLNHDAMYWYRQDPGQGLRLIYYSQIVNDFQKGDIAEGYSVSREKKESFPLTVTSAQKNPTAFYLCASSMGLLNTDTQYFGPGTRLTVL.

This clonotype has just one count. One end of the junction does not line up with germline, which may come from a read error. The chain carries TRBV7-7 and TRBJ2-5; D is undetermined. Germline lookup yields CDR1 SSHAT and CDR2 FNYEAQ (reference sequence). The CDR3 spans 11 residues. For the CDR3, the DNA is TGTGCTAGCAGCTCAGGTGTGACCCAGTACTTC. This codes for CASSSGVTQYF.

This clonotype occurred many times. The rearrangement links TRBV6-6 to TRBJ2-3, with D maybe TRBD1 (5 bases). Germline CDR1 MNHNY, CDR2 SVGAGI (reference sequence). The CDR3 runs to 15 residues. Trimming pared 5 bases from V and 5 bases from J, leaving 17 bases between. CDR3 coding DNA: TGTGCCAGCAGTAAGGACATTGGTATTATAGATACGCAGTATTTT. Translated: CASSKDIGIIDTQYF.

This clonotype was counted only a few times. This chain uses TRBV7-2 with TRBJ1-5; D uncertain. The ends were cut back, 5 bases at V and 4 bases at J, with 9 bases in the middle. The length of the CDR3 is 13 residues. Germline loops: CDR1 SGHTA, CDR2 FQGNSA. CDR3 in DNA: TGTGCCAGCAGCCAACAGAGAAATCAGCCCCAGCATTTT. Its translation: CASSQQRNQPQHF.

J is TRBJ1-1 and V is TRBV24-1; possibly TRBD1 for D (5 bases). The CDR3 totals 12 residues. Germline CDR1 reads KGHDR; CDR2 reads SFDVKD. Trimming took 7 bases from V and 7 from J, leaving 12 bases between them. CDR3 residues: CATSRTQGEAFF. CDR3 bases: TGTGCCACCAGCAGAACGCAGGGTGAAGCTTTCTTT.